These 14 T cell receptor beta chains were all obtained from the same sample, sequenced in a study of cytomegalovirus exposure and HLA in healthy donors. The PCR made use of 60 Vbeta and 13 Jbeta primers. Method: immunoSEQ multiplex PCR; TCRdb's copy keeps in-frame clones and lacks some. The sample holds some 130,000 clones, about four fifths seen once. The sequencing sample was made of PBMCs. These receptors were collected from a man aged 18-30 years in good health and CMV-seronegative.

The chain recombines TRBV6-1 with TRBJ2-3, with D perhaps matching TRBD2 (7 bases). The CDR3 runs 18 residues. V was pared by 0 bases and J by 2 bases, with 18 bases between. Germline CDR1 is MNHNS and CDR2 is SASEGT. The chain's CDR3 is CASSEAPLAGDTTDTQYF. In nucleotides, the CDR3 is TGTGCCAGCAGTGAAGCGCCGCTGGCGGGGGACACCACAGATACGCAGTATTTT.

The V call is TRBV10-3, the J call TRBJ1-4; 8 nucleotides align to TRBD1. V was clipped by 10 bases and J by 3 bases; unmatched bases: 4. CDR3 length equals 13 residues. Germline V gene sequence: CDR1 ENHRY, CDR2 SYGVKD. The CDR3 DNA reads TGTGCCACCACAGGGGGGGCTAATGAAAAACTGTTTTTT. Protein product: CATTGGANEKLFF.

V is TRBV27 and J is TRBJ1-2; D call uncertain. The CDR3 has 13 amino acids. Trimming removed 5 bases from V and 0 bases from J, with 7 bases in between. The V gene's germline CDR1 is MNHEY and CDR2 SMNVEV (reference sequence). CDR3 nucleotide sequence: TGTGCCAGCAGTCTTACTGCTAACTATGGCTACACCTTC. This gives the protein CASSLTANYGYTF.

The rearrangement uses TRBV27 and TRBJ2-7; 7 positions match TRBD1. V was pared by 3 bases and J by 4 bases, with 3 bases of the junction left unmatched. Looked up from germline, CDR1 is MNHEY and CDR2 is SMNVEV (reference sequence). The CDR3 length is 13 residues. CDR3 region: CASSFGTAYEQYF. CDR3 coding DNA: TGTGCCAGCAGTTTCGGGACAGCATACGAGCAGTACTTC.

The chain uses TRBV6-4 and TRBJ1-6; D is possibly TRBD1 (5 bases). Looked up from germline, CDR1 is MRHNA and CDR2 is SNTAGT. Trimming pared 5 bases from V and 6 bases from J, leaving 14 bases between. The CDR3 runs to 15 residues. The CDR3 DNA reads TGTGCCAGCAGTCGTGGCAGGGAGGGTAATTCACCCCTCCACTTT. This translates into CASSRGREGNSPLHF.

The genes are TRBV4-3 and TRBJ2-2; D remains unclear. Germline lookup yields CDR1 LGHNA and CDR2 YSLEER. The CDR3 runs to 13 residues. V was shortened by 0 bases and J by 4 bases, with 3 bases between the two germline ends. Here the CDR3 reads CASSQDGTGELFF. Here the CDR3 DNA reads TGCGCCAGCAGCCAAGACGGCACCGGGGAGCTGTTTTTT.

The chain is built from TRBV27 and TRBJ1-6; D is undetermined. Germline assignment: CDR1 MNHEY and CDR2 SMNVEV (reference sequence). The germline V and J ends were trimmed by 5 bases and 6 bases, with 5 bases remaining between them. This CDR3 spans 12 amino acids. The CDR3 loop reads CASSLFNSPLHF. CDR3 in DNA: TGTGCCAGCAGTCTTTTTAATTCACCCCTCCACTTT.

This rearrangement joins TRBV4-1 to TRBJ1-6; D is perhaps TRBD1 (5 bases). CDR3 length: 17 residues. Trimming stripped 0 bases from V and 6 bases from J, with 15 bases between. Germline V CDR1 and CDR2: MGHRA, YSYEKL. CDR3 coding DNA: TGCGCCAGCAGCCAAGAAGGTAGGGCAGACAGTAATTCACCCCTCCACTTT. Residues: CASSQEGRADSNSPLHF.

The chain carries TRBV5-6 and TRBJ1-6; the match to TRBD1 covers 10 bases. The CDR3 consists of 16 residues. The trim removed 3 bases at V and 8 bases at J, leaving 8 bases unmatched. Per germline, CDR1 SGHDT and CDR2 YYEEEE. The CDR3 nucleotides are TGTGCCAGCAGCTATCCCGGGACAGGGGTGGATTCACCCCTCCACTTT. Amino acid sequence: CASSYPGTGVDSPLHF.

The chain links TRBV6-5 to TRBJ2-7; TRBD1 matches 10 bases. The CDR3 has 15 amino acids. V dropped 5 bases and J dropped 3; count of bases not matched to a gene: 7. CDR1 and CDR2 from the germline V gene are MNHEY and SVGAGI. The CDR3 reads CASSTMDRGNYEQYF. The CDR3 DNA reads TGTGCCAGCAGTACCATGGACAGGGGGAACTACGAGCAGTACTTC.

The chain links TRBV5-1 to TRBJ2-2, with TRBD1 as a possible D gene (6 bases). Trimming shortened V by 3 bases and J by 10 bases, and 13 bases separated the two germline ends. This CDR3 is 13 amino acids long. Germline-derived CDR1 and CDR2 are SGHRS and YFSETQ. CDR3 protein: CASSSSDRSELFF. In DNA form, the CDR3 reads TGCGCCAGCAGCTCCTCGGACAGATCGGAGCTGTTTTTT.

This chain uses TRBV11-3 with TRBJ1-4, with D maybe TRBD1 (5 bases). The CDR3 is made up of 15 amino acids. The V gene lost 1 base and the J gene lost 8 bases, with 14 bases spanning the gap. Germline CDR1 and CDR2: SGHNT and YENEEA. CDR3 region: CASSLGRGRGEKLFF. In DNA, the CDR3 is TGTGCCAGCAGCTTAGGGAGGGGAAGAGGCGAAAAACTGTTTTTT.

The CDR3 reads CASSFTGEAFF. CDR3 nucleotide sequence: TGTGCCAGCAGTTTTACAGGGGAAGCTTTCTTT. This chain links TRBV28 with TRBJ1-1; D is possibly TRBD1 (6 bases). The CDR3 contains 11 residues. V dropped 3 bases and J dropped 8 bases, with 7 bases sitting between them. Germline V gene lookup returns CDR1 MDHEN and CDR2 SYDVKM.

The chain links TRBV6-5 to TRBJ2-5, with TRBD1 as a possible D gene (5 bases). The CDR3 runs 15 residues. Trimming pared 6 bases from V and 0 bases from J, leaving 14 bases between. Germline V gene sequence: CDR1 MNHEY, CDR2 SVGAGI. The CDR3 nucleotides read TGTGCCAGCAGACCATCTCAGGGTCACCAAGAGACCCAGTACTTC. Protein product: CASRPSQGHQETQYF.